This T cell receptor (beta chain) comes out of a study of blood T cell repertoires in COVID-19. Study context: Some COVID-19 samples were acute and others convalescent; all came from the United States, Italy and Spain. Sources were T cells, B-cell-depleted T cells, or PBMCs; the material itself was cDNA or gDNA.

The germline CDR1 and CDR2 sequences are LNHDA and SQIVND (reference sequence). The CDR3 extends over 14 amino acids. Deletions cut 7 bases from V and 4 bases from J, with 16 bases between. Authors' processing steps: Estimation of nucleated cell counts was performed using reference gene primer amplification. Produced via immunoSEQ multiplex PCR; TCRdb's table is partial and in-frame only. V and J calls plus clone size are reproduced from that table; the DNA served to infer D and trimming. The sample includes some 52,000 clones, about nine tenths of them seen just once. The source material was peripheral blood. The origin of this receptor is a man in his sixties or seventies with acute or convalescent COVID-19. The V and J genes are TRBV19 and TRBJ1-2; weak D call: TRBD1 (5 bases). CDR3 DNA sequence: TGTGCCAGTACCCTCAGAGGGGAGGGCTATGGCTACACCTTC. Translated: CASTLRGEGYGYTF.